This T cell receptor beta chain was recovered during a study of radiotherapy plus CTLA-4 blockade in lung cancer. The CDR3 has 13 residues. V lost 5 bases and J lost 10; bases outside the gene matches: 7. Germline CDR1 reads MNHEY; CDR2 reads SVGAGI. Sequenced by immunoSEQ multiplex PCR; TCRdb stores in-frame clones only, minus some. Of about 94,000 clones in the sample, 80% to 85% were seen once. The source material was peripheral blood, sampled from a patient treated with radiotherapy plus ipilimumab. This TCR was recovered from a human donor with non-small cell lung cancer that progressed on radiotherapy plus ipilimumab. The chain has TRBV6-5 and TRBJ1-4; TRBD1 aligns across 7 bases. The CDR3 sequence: CASSPGTAAKLFF. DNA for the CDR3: TGTGCCAGCAGTCCCGGGACAGCGGCAAAACTGTTTTTT.